The 28 T cell receptor beta chains reported below all come from one sample, sequenced in a study of T cells in Graves' hyperthyroidism and ophthalmopathy. RNA transcripts were the template for amplifying TCR beta CDR3 regions. HTBI primers were the set used in a first-round RT-PCR of the TCR CDR3. TCRdb passed the multiplex PCR reads through MiXCR, listing each CDR3 protein once. The sample lists around 190,000 distinct CDR3 sequences, around 15% seen once, with roughly 30% in the top ten. The sequenced sample consisted of blood. These receptors came from a woman aged 45-60 years with Graves' hyperthyroidism.

This chain connects TRBV9 to TRBJ1-2; D is ambiguous. Germline CDR1 SGDLS, CDR2 YYNGEE. This CDR3 contains 16 residues. Trimming cost V 0 bases and J 0 bases, with 12 bases left between them. The CDR3 DNA sequence: TGTGCCAGCAGCGTAGGGGTGGGTTTAACTAACTATGGCTACACCTTC. Translation: CASSVGVGLTNYGYTF.

The J gene is TRBJ2-7, the V gene TRBV11-3; 8 bases are a match to TRBD2. This CDR3 has 17 residues. From germline, CDR1 is SGHNT and CDR2 YENEEA. The V segment lost 0 bases and the J segment 3 bases; nucleotides outside the gene matches: 10. CDR3 sequence reads: CASSLETIGGAGYEQYF. As DNA, the CDR3 is TGTGCCAGCAGCTTAGAAACTATCGGGGGGGCCGGCTACGAGCAGTACTTC.

This clonotype has ten or more counts. This rearrangement joins TRBV7-8 to TRBJ2-3, with 9 bases fitting TRBD2. Germline V gene sequence: CDR1 SGHVS, CDR2 FQNEAQ. CDR3 size: 19 residues. Unmatched junction bases numbered 20, after V lost 7 bases and J lost 3 bases. The CDR3: CASTKLGVAGASGTDTQYF. The CDR3 DNA sequence: TGTGCCAGCACCAAACTGGGGGTAGCGGGGGCCTCAGGGACAGATACGCAGTATTTT.

This clonotype was observed many times. CDR3 amino acids: CASSPSSEGGYTF. Here the CDR3 DNA reads TGTGCCAGCTCACCATCGTCAGAGGGTGGCTACACCTTC. The rearrangement uses TRBV18 and TRBJ1-2; unclear D gene. This CDR3 is built from 13 residues. The ends were cut back, 2 bases at V and 7 bases at J, with 11 bases in the middle. Germline CDR1 is KGHSH and CDR2 is LQKENI.

The chain couples TRBV28 to TRBJ2-7, with 10 bases aligning to TRBD1. This CDR3 contains 15 residues. Germline V gene data show CDR1 as MDHEN and CDR2 as SYDVKM. Unmatched junction bases numbered 14, after V lost 7 bases and J lost 8 bases. The CDR3 region has the DNA TGTGCCAGCACCGGAACCCGGGACAGGGGTTTCAAGCAGTACTTC. Translating gives CASTGTRDRGFKQYF.

Ten or more counts support this clonotype. The V and J genes are TRBV6-1 and TRBJ1-5; D not resolved. V was trimmed by 3 bases and J by 6 bases, leaving 3 bases between them. The CDR3 has 11 residues. CDR1 is MNHNS and CDR2 is SASEGT in the germline V gene. The CDR3 protein is CASSESQPQHF. DNA for the CDR3: TGTGCCAGCAGTGAGAGTCAGCCCCAGCATTTT.

This clonotype was detected many times. The V gene is TRBV20-1, the J gene TRBJ2-5; 9 bases are a match to TRBD2. V was clipped by 1 base and J by 4 bases; unmatched bases: 7. CDR1 and CDR2 from the germline V gene are DFQATT and SNEGSKA (reference sequence). The CDR3 loop spans 15 amino acids. The CDR3 bases are TGCAGTGCTAGAGTTTTTAGCGGGGGAATAGAGACCCAGTACTTC. This translates into CSARVFSGGIETQYF.

This clonotype has ten or more counts. The rearrangement uses TRBV12-3 or TRBV12-4 and TRBJ2-1, with 10 bases identical to TRBD1. V lost 4 bases and J lost 4; bases outside the gene matches: 1. The CDR3 is made up of 14 amino acids. The CDR3 region has the DNA TGTGCCAGCAGTTCGGGACAGGGGTACAATGAGCAGTTCTTC. Translation: CASSSGQGYNEQFF.

This clonotype was seen ten or more times. The rearrangement joins TRBV7-3 to TRBJ1-1; the match to TRBD1 covers 10 bases. Germline V gene data show CDR1 as SGHTA and CDR2 as FQGTGA. The CDR3 runs to 15 residues. The V and J ends lost 5 bases and 3 bases, in that order; junction bases with no gene match: 6. The CDR3 nucleotides read TGTGCCAGCAGCCCGGGACAGGGGTGGGACACTGAAGCTTTCTTT. Amino acids: CASSPGQGWDTEAFF.

This rearrangement joins TRBV11-2 to TRBJ2-1; TRBD1 matches 12 bases. Per germline, CDR1 SGHAT and CDR2 FQNNGV. V lost 2 bases and J lost 9; bases outside the gene matches: 14. This CDR3 is 18 amino acids long. CDR3 protein: CASSLSFPGQGAFGEQFF. CDR3 bases: TGTGCCAGCAGCTTATCTTTCCCGGGACAGGGGGCCTTCGGTGAGCAGTTCTTC.

This clonotype was observed many times. The rearrangement joins TRBV5-6 to TRBJ1-2; the match to TRBD1 covers 8 bases. Trimming removed 7 bases from V and 4 bases from J; junction bases left unmatched: 9. Germline lookup yields CDR1 SGHDT and CDR2 YYEEEE. The CDR3 has 14 amino acids. The CDR3 bases are TGTGCCAGCTCTCCCAGGGGGCCCGTCTATGGCTACACCTTC. Residues: CASSPRGPVYGYTF.

The rearrangement links TRBV7-9 to TRBJ1-2; the match to TRBD1 covers 7 bases. V was clipped by 5 bases and J by 6 bases; unmatched bases: 12. CDR1 and CDR2 from the germline V gene are SEHNR and FQNEAQ (reference sequence). This CDR3 contains 15 residues. This CDR3 is CASSPPGTAKDGYTF. CDR3 DNA: TGTGCCAGCAGCCCCCCCGGGACAGCGAAGGATGGCTACACCTTC.

Only a few counts were recorded for this clonotype. This chain links TRBV7-3 with TRBJ2-5; TRBD1 matches 10 bases. Trimming took 5 bases from V and 7 from J; bases not matched to a gene: 13. Germline loops: CDR1 SGHTA, CDR2 FQGTGA. The CDR3 consists of 16 residues. CDR3 sequence reads: CASSPTGTGALGTQYF. In nucleotides, the CDR3 is TGTGCCAGCAGCCCAACAGGGACAGGGGCCCTAGGGACCCAGTACTTC.

This clonotype came up many times. V and J are TRBV4-2 and TRBJ2-7; 8 nucleotides line up with TRBD1. Germline V gives CDR1 LGHNA, CDR2 YNFKEQ. CDR3 length: 15 amino acids. J gave up 0 bases and V 4 bases, and 5 bases lay outside the gene matches. The CDR3 is CASSPWDRSSYEQYF. DNA of the CDR3: TGTGCCAGCAGCCCGTGGGACAGGAGCTCCTACGAGCAGTACTTC.

In its sample, this clonotype was seen a few times. The chain carries TRBV6-1 and TRBJ2-2; D possibly corresponds to TRBD1 (5 bases). Per germline, CDR1 MNHNS and CDR2 SASEGT. Trimming cost V 7 bases and J 4 bases, with 13 bases left between them. The CDR3 runs to 14 residues. This CDR3 reads CASIGVRATGELFF. The CDR3 coding sequence is TGTGCCAGCATAGGGGTCAGGGCCACCGGGGAGCTGTTTTTT.

V is TRBV6-2 or TRBV6-3 and J is TRBJ2-7; either TRBD1 or TRBD2 may supply D (5 bases each). Trimming pared 3 bases from V and 6 bases from J, leaving 15 bases between. The CDR3 totals 14 residues. Germline CDR1 is MNHEY and CDR2 is SVGEGT. CDR3 loop: CASSYDGTLLEQYF. The CDR3 DNA reads TGTGCCAGCAGTTATGACGGGACCCTCCTCGAGCAGTACTTC.

This clonotype was counted ten times or more. V usage is TRBV12-3 or TRBV12-4 and J usage is TRBJ2-7; D possibly corresponds to TRBD1 (6 bases). This CDR3 is 14 amino acids long. V shed 7 bases and J shed 2 bases, with 15 bases lying between them. The CDR3 DNA reads as TGTGCCAGCACCTTCAGGGGACGCACCTACGAGCAGTACTTC. As protein: CASTFRGRTYEQYF.

This clonotype was observed at least ten times. The V call is TRBV6-1, the J call TRBJ2-5; D remains unclear. The length of the CDR3 is 14 residues. Germline V CDR1 and CDR2: MNHNS, SASEGT. Deletions cut 6 bases from V and 5 bases from J, with 16 bases between. CDR3 in DNA: TGTGCCAGCAGAGGGATGGGCCTCGGGGAGACCCAGTACTTC. It yields the protein CASRGMGLGETQYF.

The chain recombines TRBV28 with TRBJ1-1, with no clear D. V lost 6 bases to trimming and J lost 2 bases, with 19 bases between them. This CDR3 comprises 16 residues. Germline lookup yields CDR1 MDHEN and CDR2 SYDVKM. Here the CDR3 reads CASSRASVFGNTEAFF. In DNA form, the CDR3 reads TGTGCCAGCAGCCGTGCTAGTGTCTTCGGAAACACTGAAGCTTTCTTT.

The table lists this clonotype with many counts. The V gene is TRBV15, the J gene TRBJ2-3; no firm D call. The CDR3 sequence is 14 residues long. Trimming removed 3 bases from V and 2 bases from J, with 9 bases in between. Germline assignment: CDR1 LNHNV and CDR2 YYDKDF (reference sequence). The CDR3 here is CATSSRRHTDTQYF. CDR3 nucleotides: TGTGCCACCAGCAGTAGAAGACACACAGATACGCAGTATTTT.

The chain employs TRBV6-2 or TRBV6-3 and TRBJ2-3, with TRBD2 identical over 7 bases. Germline values: CDR1 MNHEY, CDR2 SVGEGT. The V and J ends lost 2 bases and 4 bases, in that order; junction bases with no gene match: 6. This CDR3 is 15 amino acids long. The CDR3 here is CASSYPSGASDTQYF. For the CDR3, the DNA is TGTGCCAGCAGTTACCCGAGCGGGGCCTCAGATACGCAGTATTTT.

This clonotype was recorded many times. This chain links TRBV28 with TRBJ2-1; 7 positions agree with TRBD1. Per germline, CDR1 MDHEN and CDR2 SYDVKM. The CDR3 has 14 amino acids. After removal of 6 bases from V and 10 bases from J, the junction contained 12 bases not matched to a gene. CDR3 DNA sequence: TGTGCCAGCAGACCCGCAACAGGGGTAAGGGAGCAGTTCTTC. Its translation is CASRPATGVREQFF.

This clonotype was seen only once. For the CDR3, the DNA is TGTGCCAGTAGGAACAGGGGGCTCTATGGCTACACCTTC. Its translation: CASRNRGLYGYTF. V and J are TRBV19 and TRBJ1-2; 9 bases are shared with TRBD1. Germline-derived CDR1 and CDR2 are LNHDA and SQIVND (reference sequence). The CDR3 contains 13 residues. V trimming: 6 bases; J trimming: 4 bases; junction bases outside the gene matches: 3.

This clonotype was recorded at least ten times. The chain has TRBV6-1 and TRBJ1-5, with TRBD1 matching over 9 bases. The germline CDR1 and CDR2 sequences are MNHNS and SASEGT. The CDR3 loop spans 15 amino acids. The ends lost 6 bases at V and 3 bases at J; junction bases unmatched: 6. CDR3 amino acids: CASRATGGNNQPQHF. CDR3 DNA sequence: TGTGCCAGCAGAGCGACAGGGGGGAACAATCAGCCCCAGCATTTT.

The sample holds many counts of this clonotype. The V and J genes are TRBV5-1 and TRBJ2-7; D gene uncertain. V dropped 2 bases and J dropped 2 bases, with 11 bases sitting between them. Per the germline V gene, CDR1 is SGHRS and CDR2 is YFSETQ. The CDR3 is 14 amino acids. Here the CDR3 DNA reads TGCGCCAGCAGCTTTGGTACAGCACCCTACGAGCAGTACTTC. Protein sequence: CASSFGTAPYEQYF. Using reference TRBV5-1 and TRBJ2-7 for the parts outside the CDR3, the full variable domain is KAGVTQTPRYLIKTRGQQVTLSCSPISGHRSVSWYQQTPGQGLQFLFEYFSETQRNKGNFPGRFSGRQFSNSRSEMNVSTLELGDSALYLCASSFGTAPYEQYFGPGTRLTVT.

This clonotype was recorded at least ten times. The CDR3 loop is CASSPVLSEAFF. DNA for the CDR3: TGTGCCAGCAGCCCCGTTCTCTCTGAAGCTTTCTTT. The V and J genes are TRBV7-6 and TRBJ1-1; D uncertain. Trimming cost V 5 bases and J 6 bases, with 10 bases left between them. The CDR3 spans 12 residues. CDR1 is SGHVS, CDR2 FNYEAQ, per germline.

DNA for the CDR3: TGTGCCAGCAGGCGGGACTTCTATAGCAATCAGCCCCAGCATTTT. It yields the protein CASRRDFYSNQPQHF. This rearrangement joins TRBV6-1 to TRBJ1-5; D is possibly TRBD1 (5 bases). V lost 6 bases and J lost 0, with 12 bases in between. Germline lookup yields CDR1 MNHNS and CDR2 SASEGT. CDR3 size: 15 residues.

This clonotype was detected many times. The V call is TRBV20-1, the J call TRBJ1-2; D remains ambiguous. The V and J ends lost 5 bases and 2 bases respectively, with 12 bases between them. The CDR3 runs 13 residues. Germline loops: CDR1 DFQATT, CDR2 SNEGSKA (reference sequence). The CDR3 nucleotides are TGCAGTGCTCCACGGCAGTTGAACTATGGCTACACCTTC. This translates into CSAPRQLNYGYTF.